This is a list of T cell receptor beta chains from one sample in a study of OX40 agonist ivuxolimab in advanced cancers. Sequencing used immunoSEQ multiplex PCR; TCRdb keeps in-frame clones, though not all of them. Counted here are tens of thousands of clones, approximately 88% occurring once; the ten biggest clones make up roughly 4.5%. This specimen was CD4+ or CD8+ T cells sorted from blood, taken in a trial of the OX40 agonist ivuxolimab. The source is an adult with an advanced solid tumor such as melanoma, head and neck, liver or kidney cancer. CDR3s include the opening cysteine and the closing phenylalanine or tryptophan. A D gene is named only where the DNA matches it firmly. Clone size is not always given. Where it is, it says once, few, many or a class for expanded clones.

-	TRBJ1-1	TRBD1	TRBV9	CASSARTGGNSEAFF	TGTGCCAGCAGCGCCCGGACAGGGGGCAATTCTGAAGCTTTCTTT
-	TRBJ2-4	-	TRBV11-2	CASSLGPGVNIQYF	TGTGCCAGCAGCTTAGGACCAGGGGTTAACATTCAGTACTTC
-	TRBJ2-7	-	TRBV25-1	CASSDMGPSKYEQYF	TGTGCCAGCAGTGACATGGGGCCTAGCAAGTACGAGCAGTACTTC
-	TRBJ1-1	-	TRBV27	CASSRPGLGTLF	TGTGCCAGCAGTCGCCCGGGCCTAGGGACCCTGTTT
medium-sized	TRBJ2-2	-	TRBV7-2	CASSLAGQSSAGELFF	TGTGCCAGCAGCTTAGCAGGACAGAGTAGCGCCGGGGAGCTGTTTTTT
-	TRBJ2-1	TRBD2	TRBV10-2	CASKRTSGSYNEQFF	TGCGCCAGCAAACGGACTAGCGGGTCCTACAATGAGCAGTTCTTC
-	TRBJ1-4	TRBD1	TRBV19	CASLDRANEKLFF	TGTGCCAGTTTAGACAGGGCAAATGAAAAACTGTTTTTT
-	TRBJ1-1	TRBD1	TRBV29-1	CSVVPRTGGLSMNTEAFF	TGCAGCGTAGTTCCTCGGACAGGGGGCTTATCTATGAACACTGAAGCTTTCTTT
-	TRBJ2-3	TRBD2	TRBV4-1	CASSQEGGAGDTQYF	TGCGCCAGCAGCCAAGAGGGAGGGGCCGGAGATACGCAGTATTTT
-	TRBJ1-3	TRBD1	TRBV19	CASTTTGGPGNTIYF	TGTGCCAGTACCACCACAGGGGGCCCTGGAAACACCATATATTTT
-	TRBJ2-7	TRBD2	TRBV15	CATSARGGDEQYF	TGTGCCACCAGCGCGCGTGGGGGGGACGAGCAGTACTTC
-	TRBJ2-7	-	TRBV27	CASSFGLAGTVHEQYF	TGTGCCAGCAGTTTCGGTCTGGCGGGAACAGTCCACGAGCAGTACTTC
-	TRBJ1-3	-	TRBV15	CATSREGLRKNTIYF	TGTGCCACCAGCAGAGAGGGACTCCGAAAGAACACCATATATTTT
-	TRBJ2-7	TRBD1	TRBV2	CASRQQGGYEQYF	TGTGCCAGCAGGCAACAGGGGGGCTACGAGCAGTACTTC
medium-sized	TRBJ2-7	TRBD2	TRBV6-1	CASTGLANSYEQYF	TGTGCCAGCACCGGACTAGCGAACTCCTACGAGCAGTACTTC
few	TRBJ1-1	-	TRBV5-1	CASSLVGMNTEAFF	TGCGCCAGCAGCTTGGTTGGGATGAACACTGAAGCTTTCTTT
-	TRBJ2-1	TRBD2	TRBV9	CASSSRVTGGHNEQFF	TGTGCCAGCAGCTCTCGTGTAACGGGAGGGCACAATGAGCAGTTCTTC
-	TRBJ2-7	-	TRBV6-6	CASSYRGLEQYF	TGTGCCAGCAGTTACCGAGGCCTCGAGCAGTACTTC
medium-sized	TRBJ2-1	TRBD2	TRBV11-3	CASSLVGGSSHNEQFF	TGTGCCAGCAGCTTAGTTGGCGGGAGCTCCCACAATGAGCAGTTCTTC
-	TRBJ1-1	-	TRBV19	CASINRVMVNTEAFF	TGTGCCAGTATCAACAGGGTTATGGTGAACACTGAAGCTTTCTTT
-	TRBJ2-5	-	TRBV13	CASSVRRHRTTHQETQYF	TGTGCCAGCAGCGTAAGACGTCACCGGACAACCCACCAAGAGACCCAGTACTTC
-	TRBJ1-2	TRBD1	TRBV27	CASSRTGQANYGYTF	TGTGCCAGCAGTCGGACGGGACAGGCTAACTATGGCTACACCTTC
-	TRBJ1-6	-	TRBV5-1	CASSLGSGNNSPLHF	TGCGCCAGCAGCTTGGGGTCAGGGAATAATTCACCCCTCCACTTT
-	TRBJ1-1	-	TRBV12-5	CASGWENTEAFF	TGTGCTAGTGGTTGGGAGAACACTGAAGCTTTCTTT
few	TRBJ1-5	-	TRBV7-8	CASSLDRVSNQPQHF	TGTGCCAGCAGCTTAGACAGGGTTAGCAATCAGCCCCAGCATTTT
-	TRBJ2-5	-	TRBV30	CAWSRESEETQYF	TGTGCCTGGAGTAGGGAGAGCGAAGAGACCCAGTACTTC